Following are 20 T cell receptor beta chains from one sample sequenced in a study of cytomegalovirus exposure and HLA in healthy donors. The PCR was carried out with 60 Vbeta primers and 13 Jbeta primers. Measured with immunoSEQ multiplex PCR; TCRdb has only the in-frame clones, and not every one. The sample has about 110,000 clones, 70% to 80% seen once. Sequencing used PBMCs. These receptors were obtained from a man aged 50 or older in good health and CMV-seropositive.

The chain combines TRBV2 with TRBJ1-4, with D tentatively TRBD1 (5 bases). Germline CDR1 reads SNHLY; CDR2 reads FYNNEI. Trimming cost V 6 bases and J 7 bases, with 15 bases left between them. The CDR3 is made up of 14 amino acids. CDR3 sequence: CASSGHPQSEKLFF. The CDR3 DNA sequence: TGTGCCAGCAGCGGACATCCCCAGTCTGAAAAACTGTTTTTT.

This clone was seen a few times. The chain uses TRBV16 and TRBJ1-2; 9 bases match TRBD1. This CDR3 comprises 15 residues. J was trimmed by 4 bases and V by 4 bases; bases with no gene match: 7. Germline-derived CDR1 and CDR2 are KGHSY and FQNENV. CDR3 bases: TGTGCCAGCAGCCCACAGGGGGCGCGGAGCTATGGCTACACCTTC. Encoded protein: CASSPQGARSYGYTF.

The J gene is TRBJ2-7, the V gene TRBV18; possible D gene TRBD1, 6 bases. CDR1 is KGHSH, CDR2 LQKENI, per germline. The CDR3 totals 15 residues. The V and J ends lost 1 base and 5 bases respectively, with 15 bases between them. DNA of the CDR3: TGTGCCAGCTCACCACGAGCGGCGGCAGGGGACGAGCAGTACTTC. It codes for CASSPRAAAGDEQYF.

The DNA of the CDR3 is TGTGCCAGTAGTTTCCAGGACTCTGGAAACACCATATATTTT. This gives the protein CASSFQDSGNTIYF. The chain carries TRBV19 and TRBJ1-3; no reliable D call. CDR3 length: 14 residues. V shed 5 bases and J shed 0 bases, with 8 bases lying between them. CDR1 and CDR2 from the germline V gene are LNHDA and SQIVND (reference sequence).

The CDR3 loop reads CASSSPPFDRRRTEAFF. CDR3 coding DNA: TGTGCCAGCAGTTCCCCTCCATTCGACAGGCGGAGGACTGAAGCTTTCTTT. The chain uses TRBV27 and TRBJ1-1, with D perhaps TRBD1 (6 bases). Trimming took 4 bases from V and 5 from J, leaving 23 bases between them. CDR1 and CDR2 (germline): MNHEY, SMNVEV (reference sequence). The CDR3 is made up of 17 amino acids.

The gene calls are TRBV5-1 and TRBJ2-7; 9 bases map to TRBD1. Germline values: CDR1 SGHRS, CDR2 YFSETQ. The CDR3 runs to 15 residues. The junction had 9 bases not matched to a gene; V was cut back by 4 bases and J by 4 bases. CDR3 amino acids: CASSPGGTGPYEQYF. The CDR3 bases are TGCGCCAGCAGCCCGGGTGGGACAGGGCCTTACGAGCAGTACTTC.

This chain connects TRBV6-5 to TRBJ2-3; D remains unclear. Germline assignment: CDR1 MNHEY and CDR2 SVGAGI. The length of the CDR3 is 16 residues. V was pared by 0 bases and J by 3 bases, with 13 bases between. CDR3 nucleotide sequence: TGTGCCAGCAGTTACTCGTTCCCGGGTTCGACAGATACGCAGTATTTT. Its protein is CASSYSFPGSTDTQYF.

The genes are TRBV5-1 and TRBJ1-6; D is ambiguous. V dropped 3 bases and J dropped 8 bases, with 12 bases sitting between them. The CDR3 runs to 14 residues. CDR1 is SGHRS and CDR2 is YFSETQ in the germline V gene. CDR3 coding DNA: TGCGCCAGCAGCTCCCTCACGGGAGATTCACCCCTCCACTTT. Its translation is CASSSLTGDSPLHF.

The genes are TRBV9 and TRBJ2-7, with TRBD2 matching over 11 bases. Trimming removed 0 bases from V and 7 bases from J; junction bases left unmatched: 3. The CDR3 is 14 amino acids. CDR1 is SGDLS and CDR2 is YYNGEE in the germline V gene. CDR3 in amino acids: CASSVGLAGGEQYF. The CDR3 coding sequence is TGTGCCAGCAGCGTAGGGCTAGCGGGAGGAGAGCAGTACTTC.

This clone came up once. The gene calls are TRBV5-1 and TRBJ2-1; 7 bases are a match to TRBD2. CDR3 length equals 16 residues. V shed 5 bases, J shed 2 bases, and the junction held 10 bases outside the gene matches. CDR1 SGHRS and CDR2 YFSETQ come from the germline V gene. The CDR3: CASSFVSGRAYNEQFF. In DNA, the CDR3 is TGCGCCAGCAGTTTTGTATCGGGGAGGGCCTACAATGAGCAGTTCTTC.

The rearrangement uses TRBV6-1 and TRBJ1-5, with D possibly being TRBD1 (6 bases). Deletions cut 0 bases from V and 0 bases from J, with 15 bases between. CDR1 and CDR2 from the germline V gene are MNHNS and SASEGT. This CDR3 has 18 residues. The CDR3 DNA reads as TGTGCCAGCAGTGAAGCGAGAGGGGGTCCCCATAGCAATCAGCCCCAGCATTTT. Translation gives CASSEARGGPHSNQPQHF.

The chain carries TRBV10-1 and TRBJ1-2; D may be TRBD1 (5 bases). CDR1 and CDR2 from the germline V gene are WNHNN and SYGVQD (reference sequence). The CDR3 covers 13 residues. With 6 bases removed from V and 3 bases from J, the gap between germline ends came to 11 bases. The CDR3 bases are TGCGCCAGCAGCCGACAGTCCGACTATGGCTACACCTTC. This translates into CASSRQSDYGYTF.

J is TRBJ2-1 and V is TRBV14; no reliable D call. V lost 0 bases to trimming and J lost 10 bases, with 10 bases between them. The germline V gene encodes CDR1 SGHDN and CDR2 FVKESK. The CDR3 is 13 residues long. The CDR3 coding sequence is TGTGCCAGCAGCCAAGATCGTCATAGCGAGCAGTTCTTC. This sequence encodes CASSQDRHSEQFF.

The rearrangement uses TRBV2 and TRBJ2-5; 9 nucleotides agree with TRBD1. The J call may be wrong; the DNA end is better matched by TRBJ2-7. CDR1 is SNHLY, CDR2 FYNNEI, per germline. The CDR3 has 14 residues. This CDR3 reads CASSAGTGWYEQYF. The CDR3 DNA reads TGTGCCAGCAGCGCCGGGACAGGGTGGTACGAGCAGTACTTC.

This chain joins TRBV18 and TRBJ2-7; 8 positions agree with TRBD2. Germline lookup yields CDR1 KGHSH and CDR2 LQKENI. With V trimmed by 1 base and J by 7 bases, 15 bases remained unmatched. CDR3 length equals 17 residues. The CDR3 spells CASSPLPGLAGTKEQYF. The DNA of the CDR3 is TGTGCCAGCTCACCACTTCCCGGTCTAGCGGGTACTAAAGAGCAGTACTTC.

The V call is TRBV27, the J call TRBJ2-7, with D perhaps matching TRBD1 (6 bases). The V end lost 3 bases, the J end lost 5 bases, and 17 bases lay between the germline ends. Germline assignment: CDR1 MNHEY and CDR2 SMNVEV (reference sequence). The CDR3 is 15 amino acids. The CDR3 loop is CASSFGTNGADEQYF. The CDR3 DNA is TGTGCCAGCAGTTTCGGGACAAACGGGGCCGACGAGCAGTACTTC.

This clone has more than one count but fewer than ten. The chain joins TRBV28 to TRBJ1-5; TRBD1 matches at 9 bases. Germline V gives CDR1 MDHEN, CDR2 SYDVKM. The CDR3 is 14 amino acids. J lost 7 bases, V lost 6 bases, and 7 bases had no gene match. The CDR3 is CASRGDRGRQPQHF. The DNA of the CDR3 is TGTGCCAGCAGGGGAGACAGGGGGAGACAGCCCCAGCATTTT.

The CDR3 sequence is CASSHPGSSTDTQYF. The CDR3 nucleotides are TGCGCCAGCAGCCATCCGGGATCCAGCACAGATACGCAGTATTTT. V is TRBV4-1 and J is TRBJ2-3; a weak D match, TRBD2 (5 bases). Germline loops: CDR1 MGHRA, CDR2 YSYEKL. V was trimmed by 3 bases and J by 0 bases, leaving 10 bases between them. The CDR3 length is 15 residues.

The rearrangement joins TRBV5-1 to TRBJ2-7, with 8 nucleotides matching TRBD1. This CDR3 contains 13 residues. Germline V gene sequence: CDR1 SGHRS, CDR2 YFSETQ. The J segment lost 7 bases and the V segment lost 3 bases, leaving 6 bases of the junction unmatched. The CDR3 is CASSSGTGIEQYF. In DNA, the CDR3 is TGCGCCAGCAGCTCGGGGACAGGAATTGAGCAGTACTTC.

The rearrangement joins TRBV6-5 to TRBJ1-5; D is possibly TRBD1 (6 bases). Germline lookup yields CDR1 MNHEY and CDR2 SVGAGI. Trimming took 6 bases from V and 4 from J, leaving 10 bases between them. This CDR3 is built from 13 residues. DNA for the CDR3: TGTGCCAGCAGCCCTACAGGGAATCAGCCCCAGCATTTT. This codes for CASSPTGNQPQHF.